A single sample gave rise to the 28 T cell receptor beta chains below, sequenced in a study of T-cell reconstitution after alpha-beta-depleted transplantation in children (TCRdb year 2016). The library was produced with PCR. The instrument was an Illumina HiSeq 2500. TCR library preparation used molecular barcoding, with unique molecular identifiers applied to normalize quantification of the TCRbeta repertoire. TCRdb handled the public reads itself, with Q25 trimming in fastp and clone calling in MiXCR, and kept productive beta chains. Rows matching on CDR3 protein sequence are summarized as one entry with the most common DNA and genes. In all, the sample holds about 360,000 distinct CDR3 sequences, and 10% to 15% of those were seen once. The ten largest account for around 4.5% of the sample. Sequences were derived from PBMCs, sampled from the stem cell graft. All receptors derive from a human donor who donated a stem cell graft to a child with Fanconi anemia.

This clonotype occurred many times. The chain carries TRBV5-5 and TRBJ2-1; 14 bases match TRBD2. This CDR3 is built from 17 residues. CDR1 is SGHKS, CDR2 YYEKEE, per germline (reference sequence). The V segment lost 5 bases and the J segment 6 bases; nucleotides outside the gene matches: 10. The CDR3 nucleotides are TGTGCCAGCAGTGAGACTAGCGGGGGGGCCTCCATCAATGAGCAGTTCTTC. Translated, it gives CASSETSGGASINEQFF.

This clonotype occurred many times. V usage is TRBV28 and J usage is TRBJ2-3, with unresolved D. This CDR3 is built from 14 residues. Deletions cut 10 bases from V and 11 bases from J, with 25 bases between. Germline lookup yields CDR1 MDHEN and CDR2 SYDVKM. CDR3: CATLTQPQSVGQYF. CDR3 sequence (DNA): TGTGCCACTCTGACACAGCCCCAATCTGTAGGGCAGTATTTT.

The CDR3 sequence: CASRTDLAVTETQYF. The CDR3, as DNA: TGCGCCAGCAGGACGGACCTAGCGGTAACGGAGACCCAGTACTTC. This chain uses TRBV5-1 with TRBJ2-5, with 7 bases fitting TRBD2. With V trimmed by 5 bases and J by 5 bases, 12 bases remained unmatched. CDR3 length equals 15 residues. CDR1 is SGHRS, CDR2 YFSETQ, per germline.

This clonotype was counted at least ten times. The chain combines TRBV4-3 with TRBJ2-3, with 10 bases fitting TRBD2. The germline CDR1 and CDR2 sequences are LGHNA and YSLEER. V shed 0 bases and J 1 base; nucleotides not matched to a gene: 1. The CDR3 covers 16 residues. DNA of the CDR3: TGCGCCAGCAGCCAAGATCTAGCGGGGGGCACAGATACGCAGTATTTT. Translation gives CASSQDLAGGTDTQYF.

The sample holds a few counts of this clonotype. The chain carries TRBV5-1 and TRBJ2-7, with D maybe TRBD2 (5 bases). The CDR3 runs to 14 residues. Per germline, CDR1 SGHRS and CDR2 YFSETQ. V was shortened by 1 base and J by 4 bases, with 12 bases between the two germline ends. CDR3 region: CASSLPGGLYEQYF. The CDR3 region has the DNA TGCGCCAGCAGCTTGCCCGGAGGACTTTACGAGCAGTACTTC.

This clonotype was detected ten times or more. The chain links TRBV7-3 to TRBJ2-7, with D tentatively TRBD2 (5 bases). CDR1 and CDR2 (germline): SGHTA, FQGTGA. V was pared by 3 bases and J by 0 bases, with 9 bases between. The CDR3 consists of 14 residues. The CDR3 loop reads CASSLMGSSYEQYF. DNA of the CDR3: TGTGCCAGCAGCTTGATGGGGAGCTCCTACGAGCAGTACTTC.

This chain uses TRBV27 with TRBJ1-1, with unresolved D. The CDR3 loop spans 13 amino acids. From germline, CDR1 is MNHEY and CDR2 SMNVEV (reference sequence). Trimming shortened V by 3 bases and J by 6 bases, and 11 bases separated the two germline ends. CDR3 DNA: TGTGCCAGCAGTTTCAGCCGTGCGTCTGAAGCTTTCTTT. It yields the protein CASSFSRASEAFF.

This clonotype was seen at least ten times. CDR3 DNA: TGTGCCAGCAGCGCAAGTTCAAACACCATATATTTT. It codes for CASSASSNTIYF. The rearrangement joins TRBV28 to TRBJ1-3; unclear D gene. The CDR3 runs 12 residues. CDR1 is MDHEN and CDR2 is SYDVKM in the germline V gene. The V end lost 6 bases, the J end lost 6 bases, and 9 bases lay between the germline ends.

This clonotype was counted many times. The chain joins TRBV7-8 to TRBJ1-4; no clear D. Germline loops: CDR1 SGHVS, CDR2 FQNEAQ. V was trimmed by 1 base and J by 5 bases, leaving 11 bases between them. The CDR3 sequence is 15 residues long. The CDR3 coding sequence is TGTGCCAGCAGCTTAGACGGCACGGCGAATGAAAAACTGTTTTTT. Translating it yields CASSLDGTANEKLFF.

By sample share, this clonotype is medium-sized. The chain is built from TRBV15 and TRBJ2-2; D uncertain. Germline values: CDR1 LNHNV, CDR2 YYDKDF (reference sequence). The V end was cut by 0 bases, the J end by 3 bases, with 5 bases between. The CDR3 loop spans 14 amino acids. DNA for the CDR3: TGTGCCACCAGCAGAGATCGACACACCGGGGAGCTGTTTTTT. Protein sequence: CATSRDRHTGELFF.

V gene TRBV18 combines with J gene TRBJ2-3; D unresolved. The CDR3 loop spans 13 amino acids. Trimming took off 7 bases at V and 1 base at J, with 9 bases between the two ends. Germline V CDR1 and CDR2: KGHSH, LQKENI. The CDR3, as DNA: TGTGCCAGCTGCTCCGTGGGCACAGATACGCAGTATTTT. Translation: CASCSVGTDTQYF. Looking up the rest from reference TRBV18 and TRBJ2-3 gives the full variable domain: NAGVMQNPRHLVRRRGQEARLRCSPMKGHSHVYWYRQLPEEGLKFMVYLQKENIIDESGMPKERFSAEFPKEGPSILRIQQVVRGDSAAYFCASCSVGTDTQYFGPGTRLTVL.

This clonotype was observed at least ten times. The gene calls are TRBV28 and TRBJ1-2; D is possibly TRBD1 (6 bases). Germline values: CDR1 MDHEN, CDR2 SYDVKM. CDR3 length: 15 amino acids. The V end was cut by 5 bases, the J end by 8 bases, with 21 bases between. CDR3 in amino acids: CASSQGDRPNRGYTF. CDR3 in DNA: TGTGCCAGCAGTCAGGGCGACAGGCCCAATCGGGGCTACACCTTC.

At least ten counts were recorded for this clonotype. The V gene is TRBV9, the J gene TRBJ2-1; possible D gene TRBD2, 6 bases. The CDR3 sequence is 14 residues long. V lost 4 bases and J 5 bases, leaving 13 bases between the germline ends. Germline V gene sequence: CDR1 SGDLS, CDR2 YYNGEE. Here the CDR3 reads CASSPLAGNNEQFF. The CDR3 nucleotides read TGTGCCAGCAGCCCGCTGGCGGGGAACAATGAGCAGTTCTTC.

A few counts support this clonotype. This CDR3 reads CASSLQDLTGEQFF. The CDR3 nucleotides read TGTGCCAGCAGCCTACAGGACCTCACGGGTGAGCAGTTCTTC. The gene calls are TRBV11-3 and TRBJ2-1, with D maybe TRBD1 (5 bases). CDR1 is SGHNT and CDR2 is YENEEA in the germline V gene. V gave up 5 bases and J gave up 9 bases, with 17 bases separating them. This CDR3 comprises 14 residues.

CDR3 sequence reads: CAITGKVRVELAKNIQYF. CDR3 sequence (DNA): TGTGCCATCACCGGGAAGGTTCGGGTTGAACTAGCCAAAAACATTCAGTACTTC. This sequence joins TRBV7-6 and TRBJ2-4; maybe TRBD2 (5 bases). The length of the CDR3 is 18 residues. Germline lookup yields CDR1 SGHVS and CDR2 FNYEAQ. Trimming shortened V by 10 bases and J by 0 bases, and 25 bases separated the two germline ends. The full variable domain, in which reference TRBV7-6 and TRBJ2-4 provide the parts outside the CDR3, is GAGVSQSPRYKVTKRGQDVALRCDPISGHVSLYWYRQALGQGPEFLTYFNYEAQQDKSGLPNDRFSAERPEGSISTLTIQRTEQRDSAMYRCAITGKVRVELAKNIQYFGAGTRLSVL.

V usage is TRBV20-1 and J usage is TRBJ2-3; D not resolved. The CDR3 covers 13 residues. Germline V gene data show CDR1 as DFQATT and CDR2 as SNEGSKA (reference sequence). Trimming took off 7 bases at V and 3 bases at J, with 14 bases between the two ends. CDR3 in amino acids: CSEKGPGTDTQYF. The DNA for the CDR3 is TGCAGTGAGAAGGGCCCCGGGACAGATACGCAGTATTTT.

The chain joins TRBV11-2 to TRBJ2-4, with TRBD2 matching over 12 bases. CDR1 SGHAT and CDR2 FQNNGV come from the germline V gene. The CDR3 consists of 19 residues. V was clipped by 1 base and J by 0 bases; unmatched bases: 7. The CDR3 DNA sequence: TGTGCCAGCAGCTTAGTTGCGACTAGCGGGGGCCCAGCCAAAAACATTCAGTACTTC. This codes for CASSLVATSGGPAKNIQYF.

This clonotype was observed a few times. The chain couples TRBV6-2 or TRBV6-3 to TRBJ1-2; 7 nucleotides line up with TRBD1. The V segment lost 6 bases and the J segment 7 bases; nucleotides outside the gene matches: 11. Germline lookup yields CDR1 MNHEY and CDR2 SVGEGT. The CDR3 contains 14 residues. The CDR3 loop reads CASRGTGTDRGYTF. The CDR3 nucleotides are TGTGCCAGCAGGGGTACCGGGACAGATCGTGGCTACACCTTC.

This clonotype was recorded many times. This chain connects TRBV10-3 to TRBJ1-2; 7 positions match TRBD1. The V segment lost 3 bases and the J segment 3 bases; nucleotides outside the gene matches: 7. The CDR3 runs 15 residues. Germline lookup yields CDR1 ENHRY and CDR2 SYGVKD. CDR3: CAISESSGGDYGYTF. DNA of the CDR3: TGTGCCATCAGTGAATCCTCAGGGGGTGACTATGGCTACACCTTC.

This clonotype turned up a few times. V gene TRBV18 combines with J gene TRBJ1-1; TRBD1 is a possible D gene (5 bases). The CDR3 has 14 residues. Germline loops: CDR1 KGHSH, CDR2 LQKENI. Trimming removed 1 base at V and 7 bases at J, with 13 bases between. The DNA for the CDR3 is TGTGCCAGCTCACCACAGAGCGCGACAGATGAAGCTTTCTTT. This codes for CASSPQSATDEAFF.

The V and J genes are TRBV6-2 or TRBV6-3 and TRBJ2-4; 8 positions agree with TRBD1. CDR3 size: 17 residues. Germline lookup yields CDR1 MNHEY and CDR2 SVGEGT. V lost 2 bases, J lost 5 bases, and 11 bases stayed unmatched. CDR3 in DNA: TGTGCCAGCAGTTACGAAGCAGGGGGCTGGATCGAAAACATTCAGTACTTC. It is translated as CASSYEAGGWIENIQYF.

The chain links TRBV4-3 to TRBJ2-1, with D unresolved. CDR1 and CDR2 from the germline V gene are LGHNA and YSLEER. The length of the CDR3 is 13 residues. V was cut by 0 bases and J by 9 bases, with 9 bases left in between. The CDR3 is CASSQEVGREQFF. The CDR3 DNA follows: TGCGCCAGCAGCCAAGAGGTAGGGCGTGAGCAGTTCTTC.

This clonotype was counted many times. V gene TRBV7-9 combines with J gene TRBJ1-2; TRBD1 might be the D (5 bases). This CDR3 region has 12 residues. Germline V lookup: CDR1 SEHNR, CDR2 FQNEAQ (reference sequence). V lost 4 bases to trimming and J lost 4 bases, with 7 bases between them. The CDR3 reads CASSSRAYGYTF. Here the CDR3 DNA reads TGTGCCAGCAGCTCCAGGGCCTATGGCTACACCTTC.

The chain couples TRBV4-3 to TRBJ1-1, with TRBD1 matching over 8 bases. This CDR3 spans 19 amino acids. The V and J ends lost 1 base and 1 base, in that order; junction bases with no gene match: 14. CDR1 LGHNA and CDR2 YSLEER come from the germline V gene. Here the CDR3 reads CASSQVGWGGQGGNTEAFF. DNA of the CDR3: TGCGCCAGCAGCCAAGTAGGTTGGGGCGGACAGGGCGGGAACACTGAAGCTTTCTTT.

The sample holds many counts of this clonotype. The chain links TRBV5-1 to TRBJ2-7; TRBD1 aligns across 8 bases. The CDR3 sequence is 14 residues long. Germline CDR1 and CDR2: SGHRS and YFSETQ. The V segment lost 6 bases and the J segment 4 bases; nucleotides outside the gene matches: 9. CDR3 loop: CASNQGAGTYEQYF. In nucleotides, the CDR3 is TGCGCCAGCAATCAGGGGGCAGGGACTTACGAGCAGTACTTC.

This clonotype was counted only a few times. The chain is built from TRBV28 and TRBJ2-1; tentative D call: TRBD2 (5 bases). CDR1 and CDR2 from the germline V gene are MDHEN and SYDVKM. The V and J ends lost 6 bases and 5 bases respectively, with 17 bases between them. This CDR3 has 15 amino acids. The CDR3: CASSYLSGTDNEQFF. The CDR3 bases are TGTGCCAGCAGCTATCTCAGCGGCACCGACAATGAGCAGTTCTTC.

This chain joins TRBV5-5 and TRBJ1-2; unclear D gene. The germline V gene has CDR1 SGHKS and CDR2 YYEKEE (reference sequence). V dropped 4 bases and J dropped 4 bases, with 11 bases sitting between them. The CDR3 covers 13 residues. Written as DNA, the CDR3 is TGTGCCAGCAGCAGAACAGTGCTCTATGGCTACACCTTC. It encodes CASSRTVLYGYTF.

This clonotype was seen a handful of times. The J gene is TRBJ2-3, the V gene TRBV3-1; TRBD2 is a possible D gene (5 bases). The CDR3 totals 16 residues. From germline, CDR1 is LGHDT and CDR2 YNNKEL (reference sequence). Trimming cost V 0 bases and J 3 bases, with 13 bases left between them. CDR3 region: CASSQDKLDETDTQYF. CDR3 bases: TGTGCCAGCAGCCAAGATAAACTAGACGAAACAGATACGCAGTATTTT.